This TCR beta chain was found in a study of blood T cell repertoires in COVID-19. Participants came from roughly 23 US areas, aged roughly 18 to 89 years. Grouping used clinical history reported by participants in a survey and questionnaire. V lost 2 bases and J lost 5; bases outside the gene matches: 10. The CDR3 length is 18 residues. CDR1 and CDR2 (germline): SGHNT, YYREEE (reference sequence). Original methodology: From reference gene primer amplification, estimates of nucleated cell counts were derived. The data were produced by immunoSEQ multiplex PCR, yet TCRdb's version contains in-frame clones alone and is incomplete. V, J and clone size are taken as reported in that table, and D and trimming were inferred from the DNA itself. This table holds roughly 160,000 clones, roughly 80% found once.

This receptor was obtained from a man aged 50 to 59 who had recovered from COVID-19. J is TRBJ1-4 and V is TRBV5-4, with 12 bases matching TRBD1. Specimen: PBMCs or T cells enriched from blood (not recorded which). The CDR3 region has the DNA TGTGCCAGCAGCTTCTCCTCCGGGACAGGGGGCGGGAATGAAAAACTGTTTTTT. The encoded protein is CASSFSSGTGGGNEKLFF.